Shown below are 12 T cell receptor beta chains from a single sample sequenced in a study of T cells in Graves' hyperthyroidism and ophthalmopathy. RNA transcripts provided the source from which TCR beta CDR3 regions were amplified. HTBI primers were employed in a first-round RT-PCR of the TCR CDR3. TCRdb reanalysed the multiplex PCR reads using MiXCR and keeps one entry per CDR3 protein. The profile covers over 450,000 distinct CDR3 sequences, with roughly 17% appearing a single time and approximately 15% taken by the ten largest. The sequencing sample was made of blood. Receptor source: a woman aged 18-29 years with Graves' ophthalmopathy.

In this sample, this clonotype turned up many times. This chain joins TRBV30 and TRBJ2-1; no clear D gene. V dropped 5 bases and J dropped 3 bases, with 14 bases sitting between them. CDR1 and CDR2 (germline): GTSNPN, SVGIG (reference sequence). The CDR3 runs 14 residues. CDR3 nucleotides: TGTGCCTGGGGGCGACCTTCGAACTACAATGAGCAGTTCTTC. Amino acids: CAWGRPSNYNEQFF. The variable domain in full, with the rest retrieved from reference TRBV30 and TRBJ2-1, is SQTIHQWPATLVQPVGSPLSLECTVEGTSNPNLYWYRQAAGRGLQLLFYSVGIGQISSEVPQNLSASRPQDRQFILSSKKLLLSDSGFYLCAWGRPSNYNEQFFGPGTRLTVL.

This clonotype was observed a single time. This chain joins TRBV4-2 and TRBJ2-1, with TRBD2 identical over 9 bases. CDR1 and CDR2 from the germline V gene are LGHNA and YNFKEQ. The CDR3 runs 18 residues. With 0 bases clipped from V and 0 bases from J, the junction kept 6 bases outside the gene matches. The CDR3 nucleotides are TGTGCCAGCAGCCAAGATGAGGGCGGGGGGGTCTCCTACAATGAGCAGTTCTTC. It encodes CASSQDEGGGVSYNEQFF.

J is TRBJ1-1 and V is TRBV7-6; D is perhaps TRBD1 (5 bases). Trimming took 4 bases from V and 4 from J, leaving 19 bases between them. Per the germline V gene, CDR1 is SGHVS and CDR2 is FNYEAQ. The CDR3 runs 16 residues. The CDR3 DNA reads as TGTGCCAGCAGCTACCGACAGCTGAGGTATATCACTGAAGCTTTCTTT. Translating gives CASSYRQLRYITEAFF. The variable domain in full, with the rest retrieved from reference TRBV7-6 and TRBJ1-1, is GAGVSQSPRYKVTKRGQDVALRCDPISGHVSLYWYRQALGQGPEFLTYFNYEAQQDKSGLPNDRFSAERPEGSISTLTIQRTEQRDSAMYRCASSYRQLRYITEAFFGQGTRLTVV.

This clonotype was found a few times. V gene TRBV6-1 combines with J gene TRBJ1-1; D ambiguous. This CDR3 comprises 13 residues. Trimming removed 6 bases from V and 0 bases from J, with 8 bases in between. Germline values: CDR1 MNHNS, CDR2 SASEGT. CDR3: CASRKGLNTEAFF. The CDR3 coding sequence is TGTGCCAGCAGGAAAGGCCTGAACACTGAAGCTTTCTTT.

The sample holds a few counts of this clonotype. The rearrangement uses TRBV7-9 and TRBJ2-7; possibly TRBD1 or TRBD2 for D (5 bases each). The CDR3 length is 11 residues. Germline CDR1 SEHNR, CDR2 FQNEAQ (reference sequence). The V gene lost 8 bases and the J gene lost 5 bases, with 10 bases spanning the gap. The CDR3 sequence is CASARGDEQYF. CDR3 sequence (DNA): TGTGCCAGCGCAAGAGGGGACGAGCAGTACTTC. Variable domain in full (rest from reference TRBV7-9 and TRBJ2-7): DTGVSQNPRHKITKRGQNVTFRCDPISEHNRLYWYRQTLGQGPEFLTYFQNEAQLEKSRLLSDRFSAERPKGSFSTLEIQRTEQGDSAMYLCASARGDEQYFGPGTRLTVT.

This chain uses TRBV28 with TRBJ1-6; D remains ambiguous. The V gene's germline CDR1 is MDHEN and CDR2 SYDVKM. This CDR3 is 15 amino acids long. Trimming removed 6 bases from V and 7 bases from J, with 16 bases in between. The chain's CDR3 is CASRRADVKNSPLHF. DNA for the CDR3: TGTGCCAGCAGGAGGGCAGACGTGAAGAATTCACCCCTCCACTTT.

On this clonotype: Just one base apart from a much larger clone, this may be a read error. The gene calls are TRBV5-1 and TRBJ1-5; D is unresolved. Deletions cut 3 bases from V and 1 base from J, with 8 bases between. Germline values: CDR1 SGHRS, CDR2 YFSETQ. The CDR3 runs 14 residues. The CDR3 loop is CASSSEESNQPQHF. CDR3 sequence (DNA): TGCGCCAGCAGCTCAGAGGAAAGCAATCAGCCCCAGCATTTT.

The chain combines TRBV4-1 with TRBJ2-5, with 10 bases lining up with TRBD1. V gave up 7 bases and J gave up 4 bases; unmatched junction bases: 9. The CDR3 runs 15 residues. Germline V gene sequence: CDR1 MGHRA, CDR2 YSYEKL. The CDR3 sequence is CASTRTGGDGETQYF. For the CDR3, the DNA is TGCGCCAGCACCCGGACAGGGGGTGATGGAGAGACCCAGTACTTC.

This clonotype appeared a few times. V gene TRBV3-1 combines with J gene TRBJ2-1; 9 positions agree with TRBD1. The CDR3 has 14 amino acids. Germline CDR1 is LGHDT and CDR2 is YNNKEL (reference sequence). J gave up 6 bases and V 7 bases, and 7 bases lay outside the gene matches. In DNA, the CDR3 is TGTGCCAGCACACCCGGGACAGGGAGCAATGAGCAGTTCTTC. Encoded protein: CASTPGTGSNEQFF.

The table lists this clonotype with many counts. This chain links TRBV20-1 with TRBJ2-4, with D perhaps matching TRBD1 (6 bases). Germline lookup yields CDR1 DFQATT and CDR2 SNEGSKA (reference sequence). The CDR3 totals 15 residues. V was clipped by 3 bases and J by 0 bases, with 12 bases between them. The CDR3 DNA reads as TGCAGTGCTAGCATGGGGGCTGGAGCCAAAAACATTCAGTACTTC. This gives the protein CSASMGAGAKNIQYF.

This clonotype has a handful of counts. Mismatch with germline at one junction end may stem from a read error. The genes are TRBV7-9 and TRBJ2-5; D is perhaps TRBD2 (6 bases). Per the germline V gene, CDR1 is SEHNR and CDR2 is FQNEAQ (reference sequence). The CDR3 is made up of 16 amino acids. The CDR3 DNA reads TGTGCCGGCAGCTTAGTCCCGGTGGGACTTCAAGAGACCCAGTACTTC. Amino acid sequence: CAGSLVPVGLQETQYF.

The chain combines TRBV15 with TRBJ2-1, with a tentative D call TRBD1 (7 bases). In germline, CDR1 is LNHNV, CDR2 YYDKDF (reference sequence). Trimming took off 3 bases at V and 10 bases at J, with 22 bases between the two ends. This CDR3 contains 16 residues. CDR3 sequence (DNA): TGTGCCACCAGCAGGGGAGGACAGGAGGGCAACTACGAGCAGTTCTTC. Protein sequence: CATSRGGQEGNYEQFF.